These 26 T cell receptor beta chains were sequenced from one sample in a study of response to subunit inactivated influenza vaccine. TCRdb independently ran MiXCR on the RT-PCR reads; one entry per CDR3 protein. Of about 170,000 distinct CDR3 sequences in the sample, approximately 12% were seen once. The specimen was CD8+ T cells sorted from PBMCs, collected 23 to 25 months after vaccination. The receptor source for this set is a man aged 50-75 years who received an inactivated influenza vaccine.

This clonotype was picked up many times. Germline is not matched at one junction end, which may reflect a read error. The rearrangement links TRBV4-1 to TRBJ1-1; D perhaps matches TRBD1 (6 bases). The germline V gene has CDR1 MGHRA and CDR2 YSYEKL. The CDR3 extends over 13 amino acids. CDR3 bases: TGTGCCAGCTCGCAGGGGATGAACACTGAAGCTTTCTTT. Protein sequence: CASSQGMNTEAFF.

This clonotype was picked up a small number of times. V usage is TRBV27 and J usage is TRBJ1-5; D possibly corresponds to TRBD1 (6 bases). The V end lost 4 bases, the J end lost 0 bases, and 13 bases lay between the germline ends. CDR1 is MNHEY and CDR2 is SMNVEV in the germline V gene (reference sequence). The CDR3 is made up of 16 amino acids. DNA for the CDR3: TGTGCCAGCAGTTATACAGGGTACAATAGCAATCAGCCCCAGCATTTT. The encoded protein is CASSYTGYNSNQPQHF.

The CDR3 protein is CAISESGVSTDTQYF. The DNA of the CDR3 is TGTGCCATCAGTGAGTCAGGGGTCAGCACAGATACGCAGTATTTT. The rearrangement links TRBV10-3 to TRBJ2-3; TRBD1 might be the D (5 bases). The CDR3 contains 15 residues. Trimming took off 0 bases at V and 0 bases at J, with 7 bases between the two ends. Germline CDR1 and CDR2: ENHRY and SYGVKD.

CDR3 loop: CASSFSPAGDGVETQYF. In DNA, the CDR3 is TGTGCCAGCAGTTTTTCCCCAGCCGGGGATGGTGTAGAGACCCAGTACTTC. V gene TRBV27 combines with J gene TRBJ2-5, with D tentatively TRBD2 (5 bases). The CDR3 runs to 17 residues. Germline CDR1 is MNHEY and CDR2 is SMNVEV (reference sequence). The V and J ends lost 3 bases and 4 bases respectively, with 21 bases between them.

The V and J genes are TRBV5-4 and TRBJ1-1; no clear D. Deletions cut 4 bases from V and 4 bases from J, with 14 bases between. This CDR3 spans 14 amino acids. From germline, CDR1 is SGHNT and CDR2 YYREEE (reference sequence). The chain's CDR3 is CASSLGPLGTEAFF. Here the CDR3 DNA reads TGTGCCAGCAGCCTGGGTCCCTTGGGCACTGAAGCTTTCTTT.

This clonotype was observed a handful of times. The chain employs TRBV9 and TRBJ2-3, with D hard to call. The ends were cut back, 0 bases at V and 1 base at J, with 12 bases in the middle. The CDR3 runs 16 residues. Germline V gene sequence: CDR1 SGDLS, CDR2 YYNGEE. The CDR3 DNA reads as TGTGCCAGCAGCGTAGGAACCGAAGGCCGCACAGATACGCAGTATTTT. Amino acid sequence: CASSVGTEGRTDTQYF.

This chain links TRBV28 with TRBJ2-7; no clear D gene. V was pared by 2 bases and J by 1 base, with 9 bases between. The CDR3 is 14 residues long. CDR1 and CDR2 (germline): MDHEN, SYDVKM. The CDR3 sequence is CASSLDGRSYEQYF. The CDR3 nucleotides read TGTGCCAGCAGTTTAGATGGCAGATCCTACGAGCAGTACTTC. The full variable domain, completed using reference TRBV28 and TRBJ2-7, is DVKVTQSSRYLVKRTGEKVFLECVQDMDHENMFWYRQDPGLGLRLIYFSYDVKMKEKGDIPEGYSVSREKKERFSLILESASTNQTSMYLCASSLDGRSYEQYFGPGTRLTVT.

This clonotype showed up many times. The chain carries TRBV7-8 and TRBJ2-5; 11 bases are a match to TRBD1. The CDR3 is 15 amino acids. In germline, CDR1 is SGHVS, CDR2 FQNEAQ. Unmatched junction bases numbered 3, after V lost 3 bases and J lost 3 bases. CDR3 region: CASSLPGQGEETQYF. The CDR3 nucleotides are TGTGCCAGCAGCTTGCCGGGACAGGGGGAAGAGACCCAGTACTTC. Combining the CDR3 with reference TRBV7-8 and TRBJ2-5 gives the whole variable domain GAGVSQSPRYKVAKRGQDVALRCDPISGHVSLFWYQQALGQGPEFLTYFQNEAQLDKSGLPSDRFFAERPEGSVSTLKIQRTQQEDSAVYLCASSLPGQGEETQYFGPGTRLLVL.

The chain joins TRBV10-3 to TRBJ2-5; tentative D call: TRBD1 (6 bases). The V gene lost 0 bases and the J gene lost 7 bases, with 21 bases spanning the gap. The CDR3 loop spans 17 amino acids. CDR1 is ENHRY and CDR2 is SYGVKD in the germline V gene. For the CDR3, the DNA is TGTGCCATCAGTGAGTCTTGGGGGCCTGGTGGAAACGGGACCCAGTACTTC. It specifies CAISESWGPGGNGTQYF.

This clonotype was seen only a few times. The rearrangement joins TRBV5-6 to TRBJ2-1; tentative D call: TRBD1 (7 bases). This CDR3 has 14 amino acids. V was pared by 3 bases and J by 3 bases, with 10 bases between. The germline V gene encodes CDR1 SGHDT and CDR2 YYEEEE. In nucleotides, the CDR3 is TGTGCCAGCAGCTCAGGGGGGTACTACAATGAGCAGTTCTTC. This gives the protein CASSSGGYYNEQFF.

This clonotype was found a few times. The rearrangement links TRBV4-1 to TRBJ1-2; no reliable D call. This CDR3 has 16 residues. Looked up from germline, CDR1 is MGHRA and CDR2 is YSYEKL. Trimming left V 4 bases short and J 4 bases short, with 19 bases between. CDR3 protein: CASSPLQGQFLYGYTF. In DNA, the CDR3 is TGCGCCAGCAGCCCCCTGCAAGGTCAGTTCCTCTATGGCTACACCTTC.

V is TRBV11-2 and J is TRBJ2-3; D gene uncertain. V dropped 1 base and J dropped 4 bases, with 9 bases sitting between them. Germline values: CDR1 SGHAT, CDR2 FQNNGV. CDR3 length equals 14 residues. CDR3 DNA sequence: TGTGCCAGCAGCTTAGTCGGCGTTCCAGATACGCAGTATTTT. It translates to CASSLVGVPDTQYF. The full variable domain, with the rest looked up from reference TRBV11-2 and TRBJ2-3, is EAGVAQSPRYKIIEKRQSVAFWCNPISGHATLYWYQQILGQGPKLLIQFQNNGVVDDSQLPKDRFSAERLKGVDSTLKIQPAKLEDSAVYLCASSLVGVPDTQYFGPGTRLTVL.

This clonotype was counted a few times. The chain links TRBV29-1 to TRBJ2-3, with 14 nucleotides matching TRBD2. Unmatched junction bases numbered 8, after V lost 7 bases and J lost 2 bases. Germline V gene sequence: CDR1 SQVTM, CDR2 ANQGSEA. The length of the CDR3 is 16 residues. The CDR3 region is CSGDGTSGGPTDTQYF. CDR3 sequence (DNA): TGCAGCGGTGATGGGACTAGCGGGGGCCCCACAGATACGCAGTATTTT.

This clonotype was detected a few times. Its ends do not fully match the called genes, so a read error is possible. The chain has TRBV9 and TRBJ1-1; D remains unclear. Germline assignment: CDR1 SGDLS and CDR2 YYNGEE. The CDR3 totals 15 residues. The CDR3 is CASSVSDFSDNPASF. In DNA, the CDR3 is TGTGCCAGCAGCGTCTCTGATTTTTCCGACAACCCTGCGTCCTTT.

V is TRBV12-3 or TRBV12-4 and J is TRBJ2-3; D may be TRBD1 (5 bases). V lost 2 bases to trimming and J lost 0 bases, with 12 bases between them. The CDR3 loop spans 16 amino acids. The CDR3 nucleotides read TGTGCCAGCAGTTTAAAGGACACCCCTAGCACAGATACGCAGTATTTT. This codes for CASSLKDTPSTDTQYF.

This clonotype was found a few times. The rearrangement uses TRBV6-5 and TRBJ2-5; 7 nucleotides agree with TRBD2. The CDR3 contains 14 residues. V was clipped by 2 bases and J by 4 bases; unmatched bases: 4. The germline gives CDR1 MNHEY, CDR2 SVGAGI. The CDR3 reads CASSYGLDGETQYF. CDR3 DNA sequence: TGTGCCAGCAGTTACGGACTAGATGGAGAGACCCAGTACTTC.

There are many counts of this clonotype. V and J are TRBV27 and TRBJ2-1, with D possibly being TRBD1 (5 bases). CDR3 length equals 13 residues. The V gene lost 5 bases and the J gene lost 3 bases, with 8 bases spanning the gap. Germline values: CDR1 MNHEY, CDR2 SMNVEV (reference sequence). The CDR3 bases are TGTGCCAGCAGTCCCGACAGCTACAATGAGCAGTTCTTC. Amino acid sequence: CASSPDSYNEQFF.

This rearrangement joins TRBV7-9 to TRBJ2-1; 7 bases are shared with TRBD2. CDR3 size: 12 residues. Looked up from germline, CDR1 is SEHNR and CDR2 is FQNEAQ (reference sequence). Trimming cost V 8 bases and J 5 bases; bases outside gene matches: 3. CDR3 in DNA: TGTGCCAGCCGGGACTATAACAATGAGCAGTTCTTC. Its translation: CASRDYNNEQFF.

This clonotype appeared a few times. The gene calls are TRBV6-2 or TRBV6-3 and TRBJ2-3; the D call may be TRBD1 or TRBD2 (5 bases each). V was clipped by 8 bases and J by 2 bases, with 14 bases between them. Germline V gene lookup returns CDR1 MNHEY and CDR2 SVGEGT. CDR3 length: 14 residues. The CDR3 DNA follows: TGTGCCAGCGTAAGGGGCGGGCACACAGATACGCAGTATTTT. This translates into CASVRGGHTDTQYF.

The CDR3 spells CASSIHGADIQYF. As DNA, the CDR3 is TGTGCCAGTAGTATCCACGGGGCGGACATTCAGTACTTC. The chain joins TRBV19 to TRBJ2-4; perhaps D is TRBD1 or TRBD2 (5 bases each). The germline V gene has CDR1 LNHDA and CDR2 SQIVND (reference sequence). Trimming took off 3 bases at V and 8 bases at J, with 11 bases between the two ends. This CDR3 has 13 amino acids.

This rearrangement joins TRBV12-3 or TRBV12-4 to TRBJ2-7, with 13 positions matching TRBD2. V gave up 5 bases and J gave up 2 bases; unmatched junction bases: 9. The CDR3 contains 17 residues. CDR3 coding DNA: TGTGCCAGCAGTGCCTCCGGGACTAGCGGGGATGCCTACGAGCAGTACTTC. It yields the protein CASSASGTSGDAYEQYF.

The chain joins TRBV27 to TRBJ1-2; D perhaps matches TRBD1 (6 bases). There are 13 residues in the CDR3. Germline V lookup: CDR1 MNHEY, CDR2 SMNVEV (reference sequence). V dropped 5 bases and J dropped 6 bases, with 13 bases sitting between them. In nucleotides, the CDR3 is TGTGCCAGCAGTCCCCTTACAGGGAATGGCTACACCTTC. Translation gives CASSPLTGNGYTF.

The chain uses TRBV9 and TRBJ2-1, with D possibly matching TRBD1 (6 bases). The V gene's germline CDR1 is SGDLS and CDR2 YYNGEE. V shed 0 bases and J shed 4 bases, with 11 bases lying between them. This CDR3 comprises 15 residues. The CDR3 reads CASSVGGTTYNEQFF. DNA for the CDR3: TGTGCCAGCAGCGTAGGAGGGACAACTTACAATGAGCAGTTCTTC.

This clonotype was picked up many times. The rearrangement uses TRBV12-3 or TRBV12-4 and TRBJ1-5, with 10 bases identical to TRBD1. The CDR3 length is 14 residues. Losses at the gene ends were 3 bases for V and 6 bases for J; bases not matched to a gene: 2. CDR3 coding DNA: TGTGCCAGCAGTTTGGGGACAGGGGTTCAGCCCCAGCATTTT. Protein product: CASSLGTGVQPQHF.

The gene calls are TRBV20-1 and TRBJ2-7, with D perhaps assigned TRBD1 or TRBD2 (5 bases each). The CDR3 loop spans 13 amino acids. Between the trimmed V and J ends, which lost 0 bases and 3 bases, there was a span of 9 bases. Germline CDR1 reads DFQATT; CDR2 reads SNEGSKA (reference sequence). Here the CDR3 reads CSAREQGVYEQYF. The CDR3 DNA follows: TGCAGTGCTAGAGAGCAGGGAGTCTACGAGCAGTACTTC.

This clonotype has ten or more counts. The rearrangement joins TRBV9 to TRBJ2-5; 10 nucleotides align to TRBD2. The germline V gene encodes CDR1 SGDLS and CDR2 YYNGEE. Unmatched junction bases numbered 1, after V lost 3 bases and J lost 2 bases. This CDR3 is 14 amino acids long. The CDR3 sequence: CASSGGLAQETQYF. CDR3 sequence (DNA): TGTGCCAGCAGCGGGGGACTAGCGCAAGAGACCCAGTACTTC.